The present T cell receptor (beta chain) was sequenced within a study of cytomegalovirus exposure and HLA in healthy donors. Study information: The early release's HLA-typed donors yielded 78 million or so unique TCRs.

Looked up from germline, CDR1 is LNHNV and CDR2 is YYDKDF (reference sequence). The CDR3 has 15 amino acids. Trimming stripped 5 bases from V and 2 bases from J, with 16 bases between. Primers for the PCR totalled 60 Vbeta and 13 Jbeta. Sequenced by immunoSEQ multiplex PCR; TCRdb stores in-frame clones only, minus some. Found here are 150,000 to 200,000 clones, roughly 70% of them singletons; the top ten hold 2.5% to 3.5%. This clone is a singleton in its sample. This chain links TRBV15 with TRBJ2-7, with a tentative D call TRBD1 (6 bases). The origin of this receptor is a woman aged 50 to 65 in good health and CMV-seropositive. Sequenced input: PBMCs. This chain's CDR3 is CATSFNRDTTYEQYF. CDR3 nucleotide sequence: TGTGCCACCAGCTTTAACCGGGACACCACCTACGAGCAGTACTTC.